Below are 30 T cell receptor beta chains sequenced from a single sample in a study of Graves' ophthalmopathy and Graves' hyperthyroidism. TCR beta CDR3 regions were amplified from RNA transcripts. Second-round multiplex PCR came after a first-round RT-PCR that employed HTBI primers. MiXCR, applied by TCRdb to the multiplex PCR reads, yields one record per CDR3 protein. The sample holds some 520,000 distinct CDR3 sequences, roughly 14% seen once. Material for sequencing was blood. These receptor sequences come from a woman in her twenties or thirties with Graves' ophthalmopathy.

The chain uses TRBV28 and TRBJ1-1; the D is unclear. The CDR3 totals 14 residues. V dropped 5 bases and J dropped 3 bases, with 13 bases sitting between them. CDR1 MDHEN and CDR2 SYDVKM come from the germline V gene. CDR3 sequence (DNA): TGTGCCAGCAGTACACGGACGCGGTACACTGAAGCTTTCTTT. Its translation is CASSTRTRYTEAFF.

This clonotype was detected ten times or more. This chain links TRBV20-1 with TRBJ2-2; 7 bases are a match to TRBD1. This CDR3 region has 15 residues. With V trimmed by 3 bases and J by 4 bases, 8 bases remained unmatched. CDR1 and CDR2 (germline): DFQATT, SNEGSKA (reference sequence). The CDR3 nucleotides read TGCAGTGCTAGGGGAACCCGGGACAGCACCGGGGAGCTGTTTTTT. This gives the protein CSARGTRDSTGELFF.

In its sample, this clonotype was seen a few times. The rearrangement links TRBV2 to TRBJ1-1; 10 positions agree with TRBD1. CDR1 and CDR2 from the germline V gene are SNHLY and FYNNEI. Trimming cost V 2 bases and J 7 bases; bases outside gene matches: 16. CDR3 length: 18 amino acids. The CDR3 reads CASSELGARQGAKVEAFF. The DNA for the CDR3 is TGTGCCAGCAGTGAACTCGGAGCTAGACAGGGGGCAAAGGTTGAAGCTTTCTTT.

This clonotype occurred many times. The chain links TRBV7-6 to TRBJ2-7, with 10 bases that match TRBD1. V lost 1 base, J lost 5 bases, and 5 bases stayed unmatched. The CDR3 covers 15 residues. Germline values: CDR1 SGHVS, CDR2 FNYEAQ. CDR3 protein: CASSLGETGGNEQYF. In DNA form, the CDR3 reads TGTGCCAGCAGCTTAGGGGAGACAGGGGGCAACGAGCAGTACTTC.

In its sample, this clonotype was seen many times. The chain uses TRBV7-9 and TRBJ1-1; D may be TRBD1 (5 bases). This CDR3 contains 13 residues. Germline values: CDR1 SEHNR, CDR2 FQNEAQ (reference sequence). Trimming cost V 7 bases and J 0 bases, with 9 bases left between them. The CDR3 sequence: CASMGRLNTEAFF. CDR3 in DNA: TGTGCCAGCATGGGGCGGTTGAACACTGAAGCTTTCTTT.

In its sample, this clonotype was seen many times. The genes are TRBV29-1 and TRBJ1-1; D unresolved. Trimming cost V 5 bases and J 2 bases, with 12 bases left between them. Germline V gene data show CDR1 as SQVTM and CDR2 as ANQGSEA. The CDR3 sequence is 13 residues long. As DNA, the CDR3 is TGCAGCGTTTACGACGGCCTTAACACTGAAGCTTTCTTT. Its translation is CSVYDGLNTEAFF.

This clonotype was detected many times. The chain carries TRBV5-1 and TRBJ2-2, with D possibly TRBD2 on 6 matching bases. The CDR3 is 14 amino acids. Germline V gene lookup returns CDR1 SGHRS and CDR2 YFSETQ. V was pared by 4 bases and J by 4 bases, with 11 bases between. Here the CDR3 DNA reads TGCGCCAGCAGCCGGGGAGCGGGCACCGGGGAGCTGTTTTTT. Translation gives CASSRGAGTGELFF.

This clonotype was seen ten or more times. The chain combines TRBV19 with TRBJ1-2; 7 bases line up with TRBD1. V was clipped by 6 bases and J by 6 bases; unmatched bases: 4. The CDR3 is made up of 12 amino acids. From germline, CDR1 is LNHDA and CDR2 SQIVND (reference sequence). Here the CDR3 reads CASRDRRDGYTF. Here the CDR3 DNA reads TGTGCCAGTAGGGACAGGCGCGATGGCTACACCTTC. The variable domain in full, completed from reference TRBV19 and TRBJ1-2, reads DGGITQSPKYLFRKEGQNVTLSCEQNLNHDAMYWYRQDPGQGLRLIYYSQIVNDFQKGDIAEGYSVSREKKESFPLTVTSAQKNPTAFYLCASRDRRDGYTFGSGTRLTVV.

This clonotype was seen ten or more times. In nucleotides, the CDR3 is TGTGCCAGCAGTTTGGGACAGGTTCGCACTGAAGCTTTCTTT. It is translated as CASSLGQVRTEAFF. The chain recombines TRBV12-3 or TRBV12-4 with TRBJ1-1; 8 bases are shared with TRBD1. The CDR3 spans 14 residues. V dropped 3 bases and J dropped 4; count of bases not matched to a gene: 4.

The chain combines TRBV11-1 with TRBJ1-1; D is perhaps TRBD1 (5 bases). CDR1 is SGHAT, CDR2 FQDESV, per germline (reference sequence). V gave up 3 bases and J gave up 3 bases, with 17 bases separating them. This CDR3 comprises 16 residues. In DNA, the CDR3 is TGTGCCAGCAGCTTTAGGGGAAGTGGTTCTTACACTGAAGCTTTCTTT. Translated: CASSFRGSGSYTEAFF.

This clonotype was counted many times. The V gene is TRBV19, the J gene TRBJ2-7, with D tentatively TRBD1 (6 bases). The CDR3 covers 14 residues. Trimming cost V 1 base and J 3 bases, with 10 bases left between them. The germline V gene encodes CDR1 LNHDA and CDR2 SQIVND (reference sequence). The CDR3 is CASSIARTDYEQYF. The CDR3 DNA reads as TGTGCCAGTAGTATAGCCAGGACAGACTACGAGCAGTACTTC.

The J gene is TRBJ1-5, the V gene TRBV11-2, with TRBD1 identical over 7 bases. The CDR3 has 16 amino acids. The J segment lost 4 bases and the V segment lost 1 base, leaving 7 bases of the junction unmatched. CDR1 and CDR2 from the germline V gene are SGHAT and FQNNGV. CDR3 amino acids: CASSLGTGEANQPQHF. The CDR3 nucleotides are TGTGCCAGCAGCTTAGGAACAGGGGAGGCGAATCAGCCCCAGCATTTT.

This clonotype has a count of ten or more. The chain employs TRBV6-1 and TRBJ2-5; D is uncertain. CDR1 and CDR2 from the germline V gene are MNHNS and SASEGT. CDR3 size: 13 residues. Trimming took off 1 base at V and 6 bases at J, with 9 bases between the two ends. CDR3 loop: CASSEVIPQTQYF. In DNA, the CDR3 is TGTGCCAGCAGTGAAGTGATTCCCCAGACCCAGTACTTC.

This clonotype was seen a handful of times. The V and J genes are TRBV29-1 and TRBJ1-2, with D maybe TRBD1 (5 bases). The CDR3 extends over 15 amino acids. V lost 2 bases to trimming and J lost 4 bases, with 17 bases between them. In germline, CDR1 is SQVTM, CDR2 ANQGSEA. In nucleotides, the CDR3 is TGCAGCGTTGAAACCCCATCGGTAGGGGTCTATGGCTACACCTTC. Its protein product is CSVETPSVGVYGYTF.

Only one count was recorded for this clonotype. The V and J genes are TRBV29-1 and TRBJ1-6; D ambiguous. The CDR3 spans 13 residues. V was trimmed by 4 bases and J by 3 bases, leaving 7 bases between them. Germline CDR1 is SQVTM and CDR2 is ANQGSEA. The CDR3 nucleotides are TGCAGCGTTGGACGGGACTATAATTCACCCCTCCACTTT. Translated, it gives CSVGRDYNSPLHF.

The table lists this clonotype with many counts. The chain uses TRBV12-3 or TRBV12-4 and TRBJ2-2; D gene uncertain. Trimming took 4 bases from V and 4 from J, leaving 19 bases between them. This CDR3 contains 17 residues. This CDR3 is CASSSSSAPLGTGELFF. In nucleotides, the CDR3 is TGTGCCAGCAGTTCTTCCTCGGCCCCCCTCGGCACCGGGGAGCTGTTTTTT.

The sample holds many counts of this clonotype. This chain connects TRBV11-2 to TRBJ2-5; unclear D gene. V was clipped by 6 bases and J by 1 base, with 9 bases between them. Germline lookup yields CDR1 SGHAT and CDR2 FQNNGV. The CDR3 length is 13 residues. CDR3 sequence: CASSQPTQETQYF. The CDR3 coding sequence is TGTGCCAGCAGTCAGCCAACCCAAGAGACCCAGTACTTC.

In this sample, this clonotype turned up many times. The chain has TRBV6-5 and TRBJ1-1; D not certain. V lost 0 bases and J 6 bases, leaving 14 bases between the germline ends. In germline, CDR1 is MNHEY, CDR2 SVGAGI. CDR3 length: 15 residues. Here the CDR3 reads CASSYSTGWEAEAFF. DNA of the CDR3: TGTGCCAGCAGTTACTCGACGGGGTGGGAGGCTGAAGCTTTCTTT.

This clonotype occurred a few times. V gene TRBV12-3 or TRBV12-4 combines with J gene TRBJ1-2, with D unresolved. The CDR3 runs 13 residues. V shed 6 bases and J shed 6 bases, with 14 bases lying between them. The CDR3 region has the DNA TGTGCCAGCAGAAGGGTCCAGGCGAATGGCTACACCTTC. Translating it yields CASRRVQANGYTF.

This clonotype was seen at least ten times. The gene calls are TRBV4-2 and TRBJ2-4; D might be TRBD1 (8 bases). Per the germline V gene, CDR1 is LGHNA and CDR2 is YNFKEQ. Between the trimmed V and J ends, which lost 4 bases and 3 bases, there was a span of 22 bases. The CDR3 runs 18 residues. The chain's CDR3 is CASSRPKQGGLVKNIQYF. Here the CDR3 DNA reads TGTGCCAGCAGCCGACCGAAACAGGGGGGGCTGGTCAAAAACATTCAGTACTTC.

This clonotype occurred a few times. At one of its ends the junction is not consistent with the germline gene, which may arise from a read error. The CDR3 sequence is CASSQGGGYAF. The CDR3 DNA reads as TGTGCCAGCAGCCAAGGCGGTGGCTACGCCTTC. This chain connects TRBV3-1 to TRBJ1-2; D unclear. CDR1 is LGHDT and CDR2 is YNNKEL in the germline V gene (reference sequence). The CDR3 extends over 11 amino acids.

This clonotype was observed at least ten times. The chain combines TRBV20-1 with TRBJ2-5; the match to TRBD2 covers 11 bases. Trimming removed 3 bases from V and 5 bases from J; junction bases left unmatched: 14. Germline lookup yields CDR1 DFQATT and CDR2 SNEGSKA (reference sequence). The CDR3 length is 17 residues. The CDR3 protein is CSARQRLSGGARETQYF. In DNA form, the CDR3 reads TGCAGTGCTAGGCAGCGGCTTAGCGGGGGGGCCAGGGAGACCCAGTACTTC.

Ten or more counts support this clonotype. The gene calls are TRBV27 and TRBJ2-2; D is uncertain. Germline V gene sequence: CDR1 MNHEY, CDR2 SMNVEV (reference sequence). The CDR3 is 13 residues long. V was shortened by 0 bases and J by 7 bases, with 6 bases between the two germline ends. DNA of the CDR3: TGTGCCAGCAGTTTATCGATAATCGGGGAGCTGTTTTTT. Its translation: CASSLSIIGELFF.

This clonotype was picked up many times. The chain recombines TRBV12-3 or TRBV12-4 with TRBJ1-2; D is ambiguous. V was clipped by 2 bases and J by 3 bases, with 4 bases between them. The CDR3 runs to 12 residues. CDR3 DNA sequence: TGTGCCAGCAGTTTAATGGACTATGGCTACACCTTC. Its translation: CASSLMDYGYTF.

This clonotype has ten or more counts. This chain links TRBV20-1 with TRBJ2-7; 8 bases agree with TRBD1. This CDR3 is 14 amino acids long. CDR1 and CDR2 from the germline V gene are DFQATT and SNEGSKA (reference sequence). With 6 bases clipped from V and 2 bases from J, the junction kept 9 bases outside the gene matches. CDR3 coding DNA: TGCAGTGCAAATCTTGACAGGGGCCCCTACGAGCAGTACTTC. Encoded protein: CSANLDRGPYEQYF.

This clonotype was counted ten times or more. The chain combines TRBV6-4 with TRBJ1-2; D gene ambiguous. Trimming took off 6 bases at V and 0 bases at J, with 23 bases between the two ends. This CDR3 region has 18 residues. CDR1 and CDR2 (germline): MRHNA, SNTAGT. The CDR3 DNA follows: TGTGCCAGCAGGGCCGGGCCGATTCAAAAACCAGCTAACTATGGCTACACCTTC. Amino acids: CASRAGPIQKPANYGYTF.

In its sample, this clonotype was seen many times. The J gene is TRBJ1-1, the V gene TRBV5-1, with TRBD1 matching over 7 bases. V shed 0 bases and J 4 bases; nucleotides not matched to a gene: 6. Germline V gene sequence: CDR1 SGHRS, CDR2 YFSETQ. The CDR3 runs 15 residues. CDR3 protein: CASSLVLAGGTEAFF. CDR3 in DNA: TGCGCCAGCAGCTTGGTATTGGCAGGGGGCACTGAAGCTTTCTTT.

This clonotype appeared many times. In DNA form, the CDR3 reads TGTGCCAGCAGTTTAATTCCAGGGGTAACTGAAGCTTTCTTT. Amino acids: CASSLIPGVTEAFF. V is TRBV27 and J is TRBJ1-1; perhaps TRBD1 as D (6 bases). Germline lookup yields CDR1 MNHEY and CDR2 SMNVEV (reference sequence). This CDR3 has 14 residues. Trimming shortened V by 2 bases and J by 5 bases, and 12 bases separated the two germline ends.

This clonotype was counted at least ten times. The rearrangement uses TRBV7-3 and TRBJ2-2; D gene ambiguous. Between the trimmed V and J ends, which lost 5 bases and 5 bases, there was a span of 9 bases. Germline CDR1 and CDR2: SGHTA and FQGTGA. The CDR3 loop spans 13 amino acids. Written as DNA, the CDR3 is TGTGCCAGCAGCCAACCATCGACCGGGGAGCTGTTTTTT. As protein: CASSQPSTGELFF.

This clonotype was seen ten or more times. The J gene is TRBJ1-5, the V gene TRBV15; 10 nucleotides match TRBD1. The CDR3 covers 17 residues. V shed 5 bases and J 1 base; nucleotides not matched to a gene: 8. Germline values: CDR1 LNHNV, CDR2 YYDKDF (reference sequence). The CDR3 reads CATSPVRTGGSNQPQHF. In DNA, the CDR3 is TGTGCCACCAGCCCGGTACGGACAGGGGGAAGCAATCAGCCCCAGCATTTT.